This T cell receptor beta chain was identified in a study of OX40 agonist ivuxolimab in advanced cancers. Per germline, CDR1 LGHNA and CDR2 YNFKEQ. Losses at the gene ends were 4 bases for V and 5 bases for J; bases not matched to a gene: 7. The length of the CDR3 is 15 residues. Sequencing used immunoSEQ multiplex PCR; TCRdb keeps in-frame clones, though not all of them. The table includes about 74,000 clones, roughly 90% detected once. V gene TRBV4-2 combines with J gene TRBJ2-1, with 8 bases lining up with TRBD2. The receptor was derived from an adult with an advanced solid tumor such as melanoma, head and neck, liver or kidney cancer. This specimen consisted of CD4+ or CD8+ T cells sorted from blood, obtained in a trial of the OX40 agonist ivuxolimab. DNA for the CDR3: TGTGCCAGCAGCCCCGCCGGGACTAGTAACAATGAGCAGTTCTTC. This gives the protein CASSPAGTSNNEQFF.